This T cell receptor (beta chain) was retrieved from a study of PD-L1 blockade in urothelial cancer. Study summary: Patients initiated atezolizumab at some point between 2013 and 2015 at 1,200 mg intravenously every 3 weeks. The median T cell count in blood samples was over 140,000. The researchers analyzed blood 3 weeks (second dose) and 6 weeks after treatment start.

Method: immunoSEQ multiplex PCR; TCRdb's copy keeps in-frame clones and lacks some. The sample lists over 20,000 clones, around 88% occurring once. The germline gives CDR1 SGHTS, CDR2 YDEGEE. Trimming removed 0 bases at V and 9 bases at J, with 13 bases between. This CDR3 has 14 amino acids. The chain uses TRBV5-8 and TRBJ1-5; D is perhaps TRBD1 (6 bases). The receptor was isolated from a man aged 60 to 69 with urothelial cancer. This sample comprised PBMCs, obtained around atezolizumab (anti-PD-L1) treatment. CDR3 DNA sequence: TGTGCCAGCAGCTTGGGGAAAACAGGGAGGCCCCAGCATTTT. Amino acids: CASSLGKTGRPQHF.